These 26 T cell receptor beta chains were all obtained from the same sample, sequenced in a study of blood T cell repertoires in COVID-19 (dated by TCRdb to the early 2020s). Libraries were built with the immunoSEQ multiplex PCR assay. The table was pulled from immuneACCESS by TCRdb, which kept in-frame rearrangements only. Such tables lose some clones; where checked, under half of the loss comes from unresolved V genes, and the rest has no known cause. In this sample the table shows roughly 150,000 clones, around 89% of which occur a single time. The top ten constitute about 3% of the sample. Material: peripheral blood. The source is a man in his sixties with acute or convalescent COVID-19.

V usage is TRBV19 and J usage is TRBJ1-1; D unresolved. The germline gives CDR1 LNHDA, CDR2 SQIVND (reference sequence). V dropped 0 bases and J dropped 1 base, with 6 bases sitting between them. The CDR3 consists of 14 residues. CDR3 DNA: TGTGCCAGTAGTATAGATCGCGGGAACACTGAAGCTTTCTTT. Amino acid sequence: CASSIDRGNTEAFF.

V gene TRBV3-1 (or the pseudogene TRBV3-2) combines with J gene TRBJ1-3; possible D gene TRBD1, 6 bases. The CDR3 has 16 amino acids. V was shortened by 5 bases and J by 4 bases, with 18 bases between the two germline ends. Germline CDR1 reads LGHDT; CDR2 reads YNNKEL (reference sequence). Here the CDR3 reads CASSYYTGKDGNTIYF. The CDR3 DNA reads as TGTGCCAGCAGCTATTACACAGGGAAAGACGGAAACACCATATATTTT.

CDR3 in DNA: TGTGCCAGCAGTGCCAGGGCAAACGAGCAGTACTTC. It translates to CASSARANEQYF. This chain joins TRBV2 and TRBJ2-7; a possible D gene is TRBD1 (5 bases). Trimming took 4 bases from V and 5 from J, leaving 9 bases between them. From germline, CDR1 is SNHLY and CDR2 FYNNEI. The CDR3 spans 12 residues. The complete variable domain, with remaining parts taken from reference TRBV2 and TRBJ2-7, reads EPEVTQTPSHQVTQMGQEVILRCVPISNHLYFYWYRQILGQKVEFLVSFYNNEISEKSEIFDDQFSVERPDGSNFTLKIRSTKLEDSAMYFCASSARANEQYFGPGTRLTVT.

The chain employs TRBV4-1 and TRBJ2-3; TRBD1 aligns across 9 bases. The CDR3 totals 17 residues. CDR1 is MGHRA, CDR2 YSYEKL, per germline. Trimming cost V 4 bases and J 2 bases; bases outside gene matches: 10. DNA of the CDR3: TGCGCCAGCAGCCTATCCGGGACAGGGTCATCCACAGATACGCAGTATTTT. It yields the protein CASSLSGTGSSTDTQYF.

This clone was counted only a few times. This chain connects TRBV24-1 to TRBJ1-2; 10 bases are shared with TRBD1. Losses at the gene ends were 10 bases for V and 2 bases for J; bases not matched to a gene: 0. Germline V CDR1 and CDR2: KGHDR, SFDVKD. The CDR3 is made up of 12 amino acids. The CDR3 DNA sequence: TGTGCCACGGGACAGGGGAACTATGGCTACACCTTC. Translation: CATGQGNYGYTF.

The gene calls are TRBV6-2 or TRBV6-3 and TRBJ1-5; D uncertain. CDR3 length: 16 amino acids. Trimming left V 2 bases short and J 3 bases short, with 14 bases between. CDR1 is MNHEY, CDR2 SVGEGT, per germline. The CDR3 spells CASSYPRGGYNQPQHF. As DNA, the CDR3 is TGTGCCAGCAGTTACCCCCGCGGAGGTTACAATCAGCCCCAGCATTTT.

The rearrangement joins TRBV12-5 to TRBJ2-3; D is possibly TRBD2 (6 bases). This CDR3 contains 18 residues. Trimming took 6 bases from V and 0 from J, leaving 22 bases between them. From germline, CDR1 is LGHNT and CDR2 FRNRAP. DNA of the CDR3: TGTGCTAGTGGGTTCCCAGCCGGGACTCCTCTTAGCACAGATACGCAGTATTTT. It encodes CASGFPAGTPLSTDTQYF.

V usage is TRBV5-5 and J usage is TRBJ2-5; 11 bases are shared with TRBD2. Trimming cost V 3 bases and J 4 bases; bases outside gene matches: 5. The CDR3 is 15 amino acids. Germline CDR1 SGHKS, CDR2 YYEKEE (reference sequence). The CDR3, as DNA: TGTGCCAGCAGCTCAGGACTAGCGGGTAGAGAGACCCAGTACTTC. Translated, it gives CASSSGLAGRETQYF.

The rearrangement uses TRBV19 and TRBJ2-7; D is undetermined. V lost 8 bases and J 0 bases, leaving 11 bases between the germline ends. The germline gives CDR1 LNHDA, CDR2 SQIVND (reference sequence). CDR3 length equals 13 residues. The CDR3 DNA is TGTGCCAGTTCGCACAGCCTCTCCTACGAGCAGTACTTC. It encodes CASSHSLSYEQYF.

This clone appeared once. For the CDR3, the DNA is TGTGCCAGTAACAGGGGGAAGAACACTGAAGCTTTCTTT. As protein: CASNRGKNTEAFF. The rearrangement links TRBV6-5 to TRBJ1-1; 8 nucleotides agree with TRBD1. CDR3 size: 13 residues. Looked up from germline, CDR1 is MNHEY and CDR2 is SVGAGI. The J segment lost 1 base and the V segment lost 9 bases, leaving 4 bases of the junction unmatched.

The gene calls are TRBV24-1 and TRBJ1-5; TRBD1 might be the D (5 bases). Germline V CDR1 and CDR2: KGHDR, SFDVKD. The ends were cut back, 9 bases at V and 2 bases at J, with 19 bases in the middle. The CDR3 is made up of 16 amino acids. This chain's CDR3 is CATASREGFGNQPQHF. The CDR3 DNA reads TGTGCCACCGCTTCCAGGGAGGGATTTGGCAATCAGCCCCAGCATTTT.

The chain links TRBV3-1 (or the pseudogene TRBV3-2) to TRBJ2-7; a possible D gene is TRBD2 (5 bases). Germline CDR1 LGHDT, CDR2 YNNKEL (reference sequence). The CDR3 is 14 residues long. V shed 1 base and J shed 3 bases, with 10 bases lying between them. As DNA, the CDR3 is TGTGCCAGCAGCCAAGGCAGCGGTGGCTACGAGCAGTACTTC. Its translation: CASSQGSGGYEQYF.

The chain has TRBV30 and TRBJ2-4; TRBD2 agrees at 7 bases. Trimming took 2 bases from V and 2 from J; bases not matched to a gene: 12. CDR1 is GTSNPN, CDR2 SVGIG, per germline (reference sequence). The CDR3 totals 17 residues. In nucleotides, the CDR3 is TGTGCCTGGAGTCACCCTTGGGGAGGGCTTACCAAAAACATTCAGTACTTC. Its protein is CAWSHPWGGLTKNIQYF.

The chain uses TRBV9 and TRBJ1-6; no firm D call. Germline-derived CDR1 and CDR2 are SGDLS and YYNGEE. V gave up 0 bases and J gave up 6 bases, with 10 bases separating them. The CDR3 has 15 residues. CDR3 loop: CASSVEAGINSPLHF. In nucleotides, the CDR3 is TGTGCCAGCAGCGTAGAGGCAGGTATTAATTCACCCCTCCACTTT.

This clone occurred once. This chain joins TRBV7-9 and TRBJ2-7; a possible D gene is TRBD2 (6 bases). CDR1 is SEHNR, CDR2 FQNEAQ, per germline (reference sequence). The CDR3 is 16 residues long. Trimming took 7 bases from V and 5 from J, leaving 24 bases between them. CDR3 residues: CASTDRPGAGFDEQYF. Here the CDR3 DNA reads TGTGCCAGCACCGACCGACCCGGGGCGGGGTTCGACGAGCAGTACTTC.

This clone was detected only once. The V call is TRBV9, the J call TRBJ2-7; 8 nucleotides align to TRBD1. This CDR3 has 13 residues. Trimming cost V 0 bases and J 5 bases; bases outside gene matches: 1. In germline, CDR1 is SGDLS, CDR2 YYNGEE. In DNA, the CDR3 is TGTGCCAGCAGCGTAGGGACAGGGAACGAGCAGTACTTC. Translating it yields CASSVGTGNEQYF.

The chain has TRBV27 and TRBJ1-5; TRBD1 matches 9 bases. The V gene's germline CDR1 is MNHEY and CDR2 SMNVEV (reference sequence). This CDR3 region has 14 residues. J was trimmed by 6 bases and V by 5 bases; bases with no gene match: 5. The CDR3 region has the DNA TGTGCCAGCAGTGAGGGACAGGGCACTCAGCCCCAGCATTTT. Its translation is CASSEGQGTQPQHF.

V gene TRBV3-1 (or the pseudogene TRBV3-2) combines with J gene TRBJ1-2; D possibly corresponds to TRBD1 (6 bases). The CDR3 runs to 14 residues. Trimming stripped 2 bases from V and 4 bases from J, with 11 bases between. Germline CDR1 and CDR2: LGHDT and YNNKEL (reference sequence). In DNA form, the CDR3 reads TGTGCCAGCAGCCAACTCAGGGGCCTCTATGGCTACACCTTC. It is translated as CASSQLRGLYGYTF.

The chain is built from TRBV6-5 and TRBJ2-2; the D gene is possibly TRBD1 (5 bases). Germline assignment: CDR1 MNHEY and CDR2 SVGAGI. Between the trimmed V and J ends, which lost 2 bases and 0 bases, there was a span of 10 bases. CDR3 size: 16 residues. The CDR3: CASSYAGFSNTGELFF. As DNA, the CDR3 is TGTGCCAGCAGTTACGCAGGGTTTTCGAACACCGGGGAGCTGTTTTTT.

This sequence joins TRBV18 and TRBJ2-3; D call uncertain. Trimming cost V 8 bases and J 2 bases, with 5 bases left between them. Germline V gene sequence: CDR1 KGHSH, CDR2 LQKENI. The CDR3 is 11 residues long. The CDR3 sequence: CASRYTDTQYF. In nucleotides, the CDR3 is TGTGCCAGCCGCTACACAGATACGCAGTATTTT.

This clone is a singleton in its sample. The V gene is TRBV6-6, the J gene TRBJ1-6; possibly TRBD1 for D (6 bases). CDR1 MNHNY and CDR2 SVGAGI come from the germline V gene (reference sequence). The CDR3 length is 17 residues. Between the trimmed V and J ends, which lost 5 bases and 5 bases, there was a span of 19 bases. In nucleotides, the CDR3 is TGTGCCAGCAGTCCGACCGGGCCAGGGGCAAATAATTCACCCCTCCACTTT. Residues: CASSPTGPGANNSPLHF.

The rearrangement joins TRBV7-9 to TRBJ2-1; possibly TRBD2 for D (5 bases). Trimming stripped 2 bases from V and 5 bases from J, with 10 bases between. The CDR3 loop spans 14 amino acids. The V gene's germline CDR1 is SEHNR and CDR2 FQNEAQ (reference sequence). CDR3 residues: CASSLSRGHNEQFF. The CDR3 DNA is TGTGCCAGCAGCTTAAGTCGGGGTCACAATGAGCAGTTCTTC.

The chain has TRBV7-3 and TRBJ1-1; no definite D call. The CDR3 spans 13 residues. CDR1 is SGHTA and CDR2 is FQGTGA in the germline V gene. The ends were cut back, 3 bases at V and 1 base at J, with 6 bases in the middle. In nucleotides, the CDR3 is TGTGCCAGCAGCTTTATCCCGAACACTGAAGCTTTCTTT. Residues: CASSFIPNTEAFF.

This chain connects TRBV7-2 to TRBJ2-7; the D gene is possibly TRBD1 (7 bases). Deletions cut 5 bases from V and 1 base from J, with 15 bases between. Per the germline V gene, CDR1 is SGHTA and CDR2 is FQGNSA. There are 15 residues in the CDR3. CDR3 protein: CASSPAGTVSYEQYF. As DNA, the CDR3 is TGTGCCAGCAGCCCGGCGGGGACAGTTTCCTACGAGCAGTACTTC.

J is TRBJ1-6 and V is TRBV10-1, with a weak D call TRBD1 (6 bases). V was shortened by 5 bases and J by 7 bases, with 15 bases between the two germline ends. CDR3 length equals 15 residues. Germline loops: CDR1 WNHNN, CDR2 SYGVQD (reference sequence). CDR3 sequence reads: CASSLMTGRNSPLHF. The CDR3 DNA sequence: TGCGCCAGCAGTCTCATGACAGGTAGGAATTCACCCCTCCACTTT.

This clone turned up a few times. The J gene is TRBJ1-6, the V gene TRBV19; TRBD1 aligns across 7 bases. CDR1 and CDR2 (germline): LNHDA, SQIVND (reference sequence). V shed 6 bases and J 2 bases; nucleotides not matched to a gene: 7. CDR3 length equals 16 residues. In DNA, the CDR3 is TGTGCCAGTAGACGGACAGGTGGCCCCTATAATTCACCCCTCCACTTT. It yields the protein CASRRTGGPYNSPLHF.